The 18 T cell receptor beta chains below all came from one sample that was sequenced in a study of blood T cell repertoires in COVID-19. The method was immunoSEQ multiplex PCR; TCRdb's version includes in-frame clones alone and lacks a portion of them. Among some 67,000 clones listed, around 86% were seen once. The sample taken for sequencing was peripheral blood. These receptors all come from a man between 50 and 59 years old with active COVID-19.

The chain employs TRBV28 and TRBJ1-3; 7 positions match TRBD1. CDR3 size: 17 residues. After removal of 4 bases from V and 1 base from J, the junction contained 10 bases not matched to a gene. The germline V gene encodes CDR1 MDHEN and CDR2 SYDVKM. The CDR3 spells CASSYEQGMISGNTIYF. Here the CDR3 DNA reads TGTGCCAGCAGTTATGAACAGGGGATGATATCTGGAAACACCATATATTTT.

The V gene is TRBV4-2, the J gene TRBJ2-1; 7 bases match TRBD2. The V and J ends lost 1 base and 6 bases, in that order; junction bases with no gene match: 12. The CDR3 has 17 residues. CDR1 is LGHNA, CDR2 YNFKEQ, per germline. CDR3 protein: CASSQGWAGAGLNEQFF. The CDR3 DNA reads as TGTGCCAGCAGCCAAGGGTGGGCGGGAGCGGGTCTCAATGAGCAGTTCTTC.

The chain employs TRBV27 and TRBJ1-5, with D maybe TRBD1 (5 bases). The CDR3 extends over 16 amino acids. Trimming stripped 2 bases from V and 5 bases from J, with 16 bases between. Germline CDR1 MNHEY, CDR2 SMNVEV (reference sequence). The DNA of the CDR3 is TGTGCCAGCAGTTTACTCGCGGGACGTCACCATCAGCCCCAGCATTTT. Translated: CASSLLAGRHHQPQHF.

This rearrangement joins TRBV7-8 to TRBJ2-3; TRBD2 agrees at 8 bases. This CDR3 comprises 16 residues. The V segment lost 0 bases and the J segment 0 bases; nucleotides outside the gene matches: 2. Looked up from germline, CDR1 is SGHVS and CDR2 is FQNEAQ. CDR3: CASSLAGGDSTDTQYF. Written as DNA, the CDR3 is TGTGCCAGCAGCTTAGCCGGGGGGGACAGCACAGATACGCAGTATTTT.

The gene calls are TRBV2 and TRBJ1-2; 9 bases line up with TRBD1. Trimming took 5 bases from V and 7 from J; bases not matched to a gene: 8. The CDR3 is 14 amino acids. Germline V gene sequence: CDR1 SNHLY, CDR2 FYNNEI. The CDR3 sequence: CASSSGTGRSGYTF. The CDR3 DNA follows: TGTGCCAGCAGTTCCGGGACAGGGAGATCTGGCTACACCTTC.

The chain has TRBV27 and TRBJ2-4; 10 bases match TRBD2. Per the germline V gene, CDR1 is MNHEY and CDR2 is SMNVEV (reference sequence). With 2 bases clipped from V and 8 bases from J, the junction kept 9 bases outside the gene matches. This CDR3 has 16 amino acids. CDR3: CASSLTPAGGGDIQYF. The CDR3 DNA reads TGTGCCAGCAGTTTAACACCAGCGGGAGGGGGTGACATTCAGTACTTC.

About this clone: The identical CDR3 is also encoded by other nucleotide sequences in the sample. The chain recombines TRBV11-2 with TRBJ2-5; D possibly corresponds to TRBD1 (7 bases). Trimming left V 5 bases short and J 0 bases short, with 13 bases between. The CDR3 spans 15 residues. Germline values: CDR1 SGHAT, CDR2 FQNNGV. CDR3 DNA sequence: TGTGCCAGCAGCAGGACAGGCGGGGACCAAGAGACCCAGTACTTC. Amino acid sequence: CASSRTGGDQETQYF.

The CDR3 DNA sequence: TGTGCCAGCAGTTGGACAGGGGTAGAAGGCTACACCTTC. Translation: CASSWTGVEGYTF. This chain links TRBV7-2 with TRBJ1-2; 9 nucleotides align to TRBD1. The CDR3 has 13 residues. Germline values: CDR1 SGHTA, CDR2 FQGNSA. Unmatched junction bases numbered 7, after V lost 6 bases and J lost 8 bases.

The rearrangement uses TRBV19 and TRBJ2-4, with TRBD2 as a possible D gene (5 bases). Germline CDR1 LNHDA, CDR2 SQIVND (reference sequence). The length of the CDR3 is 14 residues. V was trimmed by 3 bases and J by 2 bases, leaving 8 bases between them. CDR3 in amino acids: CASSITGTKNIQYF. The CDR3 DNA follows: TGTGCCAGTAGTATCACGGGAACCAAAAACATTCAGTACTTC.

The chain links TRBV10-2 to TRBJ2-5; the match to TRBD1 covers 7 bases. CDR1 and CDR2 from the germline V gene are WSHSY and SAAADI. This CDR3 has 15 amino acids. The ends lost 1 base at V and 5 bases at J; junction bases unmatched: 7. CDR3 region: CASSELDRETETQYF. CDR3 coding DNA: TGCGCCAGCAGTGAGTTAGACAGGGAAACGGAGACCCAGTACTTC.

The rearrangement links TRBV5-6 to TRBJ1-2; 7 bases match TRBD1. The CDR3 is 15 residues long. CDR1 SGHDT and CDR2 YYEEEE come from the germline V gene. J was trimmed by 0 bases and V by 2 bases; bases with no gene match: 4. The CDR3 DNA sequence: TGTGCCAGCAGCTTAACAGGGGCCTCTAACTATGGCTACACCTTC. Translating it yields CASSLTGASNYGYTF.

V gene TRBV3-1 (or the pseudogene TRBV3-2) combines with J gene TRBJ1-1, with a tentative D call TRBD1 (5 bases). With 4 bases removed from V and 7 bases from J, the gap between germline ends came to 16 bases. Germline CDR1 reads LGHDT; CDR2 reads YNNKEL (reference sequence). This CDR3 region has 14 residues. CDR3 sequence: CASSPRPPGVEAFF. In DNA, the CDR3 is TGTGCCAGCAGCCCTCGGCCTCCGGGGGTTGAAGCTTTCTTT.

This chain uses TRBV6-6 with TRBJ1-6; TRBD1 might be the D (6 bases). The CDR3 totals 16 residues. The V and J ends lost 4 bases and 5 bases respectively, with 15 bases between them. Germline values: CDR1 MNHNY, CDR2 SVGAGI (reference sequence). For the CDR3, the DNA is TGTGCCAGCAGTTCCCCTGGGGACACGCATAATTCACCCCTCCACTTT. Its protein is CASSSPGDTHNSPLHF.

This clone showed up just once. The rearrangement links TRBV4-1 to TRBJ1-5; 9 bases fit TRBD1. The CDR3 sequence is 20 residues long. J lost 2 bases, V lost 4 bases, and 18 bases had no gene match. The germline V gene encodes CDR1 MGHRA and CDR2 YSYEKL. The CDR3 sequence: CASSPGRWTGATPGNQPQHF. The CDR3 bases are TGCGCCAGCAGCCCTGGAAGGTGGACAGGGGCGACCCCTGGCAATCAGCCCCAGCATTTT.

The chain joins TRBV27 to TRBJ1-2, with D unclear. CDR3 length: 16 residues. Trimming took 5 bases from V and 6 from J, leaving 22 bases between them. CDR1 MNHEY and CDR2 SMNVEV come from the germline V gene (reference sequence). CDR3 sequence reads: CASSPRLPTSQDGYTF. The CDR3 bases are TGTGCCAGCAGTCCCAGGCTCCCGACATCTCAGGATGGCTACACCTTC.

J is TRBJ1-5 and V is TRBV5-6, with TRBD1 matching over 7 bases. The CDR3 runs to 16 residues. Losses at the gene ends were 0 bases for V and 3 bases for J; bases not matched to a gene: 6. Germline lookup yields CDR1 SGHDT and CDR2 YYEEEE. CDR3 sequence (DNA): TGTGCCAGCAGCTTGGGCCAGGGGGTCTCCAATCAGCCCCAGCATTTT. This encodes CASSLGQGVSNQPQHF. The variable domain in full, completed from reference TRBV5-6 and TRBJ1-5, reads DAGVTQSPTHLIKTRGQQVTLRCSPKSGHDTVSWYQQALGQGPQFIFQYYEEEERQRGNFPDRFSGHQFPNYSSELNVNALLLGDSALYLCASSLGQGVSNQPQHFGDGTRLSIL.

The rearrangement links TRBV25-1 to TRBJ1-6; 7 nucleotides line up with TRBD1. Trimming removed 4 bases from V and 7 bases from J; junction bases left unmatched: 4. The CDR3 is 14 residues long. Germline CDR1 MGHDK, CDR2 SYGVNS. The CDR3: CASSAGTENSPLHF. The DNA of the CDR3 is TGTGCCAGCAGTGCCGGGACAGAAAATTCACCCCTCCACTTT. The whole variable domain, filled in from reference TRBV25-1 and TRBJ1-6, reads EADIYQTPRYLVIGTGKKITLECSQTMGHDKMYWYQQDPGMELHLIHYSYGVNSTEKGDLSSESTVSRIRTEHFPLTLESARPSHTSQYLCASSAGTENSPLHFGNGTRLTVT.

In this sample, this clone turned up once. This chain connects TRBV30 to TRBJ1-5; 10 nucleotides agree with TRBD1. Germline V gives CDR1 GTSNPN, CDR2 SVGIG (reference sequence). CDR3 size: 18 residues. Losses at the gene ends were 0 bases for V and 4 bases for J; bases not matched to a gene: 12. The CDR3 DNA follows: TGTGCCTGGAGTGTAGTCGGGACAGGGGCCTTTCAGAATCAGCCCCAGCATTTT. Translation gives CAWSVVGTGAFQNQPQHF.